The 18 T cell receptor beta chains below come from one sample, sequenced in a study of cytomegalovirus exposure and HLA in healthy donors (dated by TCRdb to about 2017). The library was built by means of the immunoSEQ multiplex PCR assay. The multiplex PCR relied on a mix of 60 forward primers for TCR Vbeta segments and 13 reverse primers for TCR Jbeta segments. TCRdb re-hosts the immuneACCESS table, in-frame sequences only. Its copies lack some clones; in the studies checked, an unresolved V gene accounts for under half of them, and the cause for the rest is not known. The sample table contains about 180,000 clones; only one count was recorded for 79% of them. Approximately 0.7% of the sample belongs to the ten largest clones. Specimen: PBMCs. These receptors were taken from a middle-aged woman in good health and CMV-seronegative.

The V gene is TRBV4-1, the J gene TRBJ2-5; TRBD1 is a possible D gene (6 bases). The CDR3 runs 15 residues. Germline CDR1 MGHRA, CDR2 YSYEKL. The V gene lost 0 bases and the J gene lost 5 bases, with 13 bases spanning the gap. CDR3 coding DNA: TGCGCCAGCAGCCAAGAGGGACACGATTCGGAGACCCAGTACTTC. As protein: CASSQEGHDSETQYF.

This chain joins TRBV19 and TRBJ2-5; D is possibly TRBD2 (5 bases). This CDR3 has 13 residues. Germline CDR1 LNHDA, CDR2 SQIVND (reference sequence). The V end was cut by 0 bases, the J end by 10 bases, with 12 bases between. CDR3 nucleotides: TGTGCCAGTAGTATAGAGTCCTCTGGGAGCCAGTACTTC. Amino acid sequence: CASSIESSGSQYF.

This chain connects TRBV19 to TRBJ2-1, with 9 bases that match TRBD1. The CDR3 loop spans 16 amino acids. V shed 6 bases and J 7 bases; nucleotides not matched to a gene: 13. Germline CDR1 is LNHDA and CDR2 is SQIVND (reference sequence). Here the CDR3 reads CASRFRPGQGSNEQFF. The CDR3 DNA reads TGTGCCAGTAGATTTCGACCGGGACAGGGTTCGAATGAGCAGTTCTTC. Full variable domain (rest looked up from reference TRBV19 and TRBJ2-1): DGGITQSPKYLFRKEGQNVTLSCEQNLNHDAMYWYRQDPGQGLRLIYYSQIVNDFQKGDIAEGYSVSREKKESFPLTVTSAQKNPTAFYLCASRFRPGQGSNEQFFGPGTRLTVL.

This chain joins TRBV19 and TRBJ2-1; weak D call: TRBD2 (7 bases). There are 17 residues in the CDR3. Deletions cut 10 bases from V and 6 bases from J, with 28 bases between. The germline CDR1 and CDR2 sequences are LNHDA and SQIVND (reference sequence). The CDR3 protein is CATLRRGGAPLRNEQFF. In DNA form, the CDR3 reads TGTGCCACCCTACGGAGGGGGGGCGCCCCCTTGCGCAATGAGCAGTTCTTC.

The CDR3 sequence is CASSRVGTEKETQYF. The CDR3 coding sequence is TGTGCCAGCAGCCGGGTGGGGACAGAAAAAGAGACCCAGTACTTC. This rearrangement joins TRBV7-9 to TRBJ2-5; 7 bases agree with TRBD1. The CDR3 runs to 15 residues. CDR1 is SEHNR and CDR2 is FQNEAQ in the germline V gene (reference sequence). After removal of 5 bases from V and 3 bases from J, the junction contained 9 bases not matched to a gene.

J is TRBJ1-5 and V is TRBV28, with TRBD1 matching over 10 bases. V shed 5 bases, J shed 7 bases, and the junction held 8 bases outside the gene matches. This CDR3 is built from 15 residues. Germline assignment: CDR1 MDHEN and CDR2 SYDVKM. CDR3 residues: CASSERQGAYQPQHF. Written as DNA, the CDR3 is TGTGCCAGCAGTGAACGACAGGGGGCTTACCAGCCCCAGCATTTT.

This clone was recorded only once. The chain recombines TRBV27 with TRBJ2-5; D not resolved. This CDR3 spans 15 amino acids. The germline V gene has CDR1 MNHEY and CDR2 SMNVEV (reference sequence). V was clipped by 5 bases and J by 4 bases, with 17 bases between them. In nucleotides, the CDR3 is TGTGCCAGCAGTCCTCTTTTAGTGGTATCAGAGACCCAGTACTTC. Its protein product is CASSPLLVVSETQYF.

The chain carries TRBV29-1 and TRBJ2-7; weak D call: TRBD2 (7 bases). This CDR3 contains 12 residues. Germline loops: CDR1 SQVTM, CDR2 ANQGSEA. V lost 4 bases and J 5 bases, leaving 12 bases between the germline ends. CDR3 sequence: CSVAGGGNEQYF. The CDR3 DNA follows: TGCAGCGTTGCCGGCGGGGGCAACGAGCAGTACTTC.

CDR3 amino acids: CASSLVAGNTGELFF. CDR3 nucleotides: TGCGCCAGCAGCTTGGTTGCGGGGAACACCGGGGAGCTGTTTTTT. The rearrangement uses TRBV5-1 and TRBJ2-2; maybe TRBD2 (5 bases). Trimming stripped 0 bases from V and 1 base from J, with 7 bases between. CDR1 and CDR2 (germline): SGHRS, YFSETQ. CDR3 length: 15 residues.

The chain uses TRBV4-1 and TRBJ2-1, with a weak D call TRBD2 (5 bases). The CDR3 contains 16 residues. The ends were cut back, 0 bases at V and 0 bases at J, with 9 bases in the middle. The germline V gene has CDR1 MGHRA and CDR2 YSYEKL. CDR3: CASSQERANSYNEQFF. For the CDR3, the DNA is TGCGCCAGCAGCCAAGAGAGGGCTAACTCCTACAATGAGCAGTTCTTC.

The rearrangement uses TRBV7-2 and TRBJ1-5; TRBD1 is a possible D gene (5 bases). With 5 bases removed from V and 0 bases from J, the gap between germline ends came to 14 bases. The germline V gene encodes CDR1 SGHTA and CDR2 FQGNSA. This CDR3 has 16 amino acids. This CDR3 is CASSRGADDSNQPQHF. In DNA form, the CDR3 reads TGTGCCAGCAGCCGCGGGGCAGACGATAGCAATCAGCCCCAGCATTTT.

Only a few counts were recorded for this clone. V usage is TRBV10-3 and J usage is TRBJ1-2, with a weak D call TRBD1 (5 bases). Germline V gene lookup returns CDR1 ENHRY and CDR2 SYGVKD. With 10 bases removed from V and 6 bases from J, the gap between germline ends came to 15 bases. CDR3 length: 12 amino acids. CDR3: CATLGGADGYTF. The DNA of the CDR3 is TGTGCCACCCTGGGCGGGGCGGATGGCTACACCTTC.

The genes are TRBV6-5 and TRBJ1-1; D unresolved. From germline, CDR1 is MNHEY and CDR2 SVGAGI. CDR3 size: 12 residues. V dropped 6 bases and J dropped 4 bases, with 9 bases sitting between them. The CDR3 sequence: CASSPTSTEAFF. CDR3 nucleotides: TGTGCCAGCAGCCCGACAAGCACTGAAGCTTTCTTT.

This clone came up a few times. V and J are TRBV6-1 and TRBJ1-5; no clear D gene. Germline values: CDR1 MNHNS, CDR2 SASEGT. There are 11 residues in the CDR3. V gave up 3 bases and J gave up 9 bases, with 6 bases separating them. CDR3 sequence: CASSEEGPQHF. The CDR3 DNA reads TGTGCCAGCAGTGAGGAGGGGCCCCAGCATTTT.

The rearrangement joins TRBV6-5 to TRBJ1-5, with D perhaps matching TRBD1 (6 bases). The CDR3 runs to 14 residues. V was shortened by 8 bases and J by 2 bases, with 13 bases between the two germline ends. CDR1 MNHEY and CDR2 SVGAGI come from the germline V gene. The CDR3 loop is CASGQGWGNQPQHF. CDR3 DNA sequence: TGTGCCAGCGGCCAGGGGTGGGGCAATCAGCCCCAGCATTTT.

The chain has TRBV14 and TRBJ1-1, with 10 bases matching TRBD1. V lost 0 bases and J lost 0; bases outside the gene matches: 4. CDR1 and CDR2 (germline): SGHDN, FVKESK. This CDR3 comprises 17 residues. The CDR3 loop is CASSQDRDRGMNTEAFF. CDR3 sequence (DNA): TGTGCCAGCAGCCAAGATCGGGACAGGGGAATGAACACTGAAGCTTTCTTT.

This chain joins TRBV18 and TRBJ2-2; TRBD1 matches at 10 bases. The CDR3 is 17 residues long. V shed 3 bases, J shed 0 bases, and the junction held 4 bases outside the gene matches. Germline CDR1 and CDR2: KGHSH and LQKENI. The CDR3 is CASSPRQGATNTGELFF. The DNA of the CDR3 is TGTGCCAGCTCACCCCGACAGGGGGCGACGAACACCGGGGAGCTGTTTTTT.

The chain combines TRBV21-1 with TRBJ2-3; the table's D call, TRBD2, was not checked against the DNA. TRBV21-1 is annotated as a pseudogene. This CDR3 has 17 amino acids. CDR3 residues: CASSKGRKRESPNTQYF. In nucleotides, the CDR3 is TGTGCCAGCAGCAAAGGGAGGAAGCGGGAGTCACCAAATACGCAGTATTTT.